This entry features one TCR beta chain sequence. Its antigen is currently not known. Base quality data are lacking; no much larger clone is found one base away. Germline trimming: 1 base from V, 0 bases from J; junction bases outside gene matches: 4. Measured from the cysteine to the phenylalanine, the CDR3 is 16 residues long. Only the CDR3 region is kept as DNA, spanning 48 bases read in frame from base 1. Per the germline V gene (reference sequence), SGHNT is the CDR1 and YYREEE is the CDR2. The sample is drawn from a study of OX40 agonist ivuxolimab in advanced cancers. At the level of the whole study: Ivuxolimab was an agonistic, fully human IgG2 monoclonal antibody directed against OX40 (CD134), a costimulatory receptor. Intravenous ivuxolimab was administered to patients every 2 weeks at six dose levels: 0.01, 0.1, 0.3, 1.5, 3 and 10 mg/kg. Of the roughly 50 dose-escalation patients, hepatocellular carcinoma was present in 19, melanoma in around 15, renal cell carcinoma in 9 and head and neck cancer in 9. The dose-escalation cohort was roughly 80% male with a mean age of around 62 years, ranging from about 23 to 85. Patients were allowed to have had prior anti-PD-1, anti-PD-L1 or anti-CTLA-4 therapy, and approximately 40% of the dose-escalation patients had previously received checkpoint inhibitors. Partial responses were achieved by three dose-escalation patients, of whom one had hepatocellular carcinoma and two had cutaneous melanoma. The purpose of peripheral TCRbeta sequencing was to test whether ivuxolimab changed TCR sequence diversity and led to clonal T-cell expansion. The monotherapy dose-escalation portion (N ≈ 57 patients) of the phase I ivuxolimab trial is reported in the paper. Points the paper makes about the study in general: After ivuxolimab, expanded clones were on average more numerous among CD8+ T cells than among CD4+ T cells. At doses of 0.1 to 3.0 mg/kg, clonal expansion of both CD4+ and CD8+ T cells in blood was seen between baseline and week 6. Low levels of normalized T-cell clonal expansion were also seen in some nonresponding patients. In partial responders in the 0.1-3.0 mg/kg groups, normalized peripheral clonal expansion was found to be among the lowest, especially among CD8+ T cells. Antigen specificity was not determined for the clonally expanded peripheral T cells.

To sequence the TCRbeta CDR3 region, genomic DNA was isolated from the sorted cells. The immunoSEQ Assay was used for sequencing of TCRbeta CDR3 regions. TCRdb carries this immuneACCESS record with in-frame sequences only. Its versions omit some clonotypes, under half of them owing to an unresolved V gene in the studies checked, with the rest unexplained. This sample gives some 70,000 clones in total; roughly 87% of them show up just once. The top ten constitute roughly 1% of the sample. Patients with a history of autoimmune disease or receiving systemic immunosuppression were excluded from the trial. In every dose cohort, peripheral blood was drawn for TCR sequencing at baseline, cycle 4 day 1, and cycle 7 day 1. The samples were taken from a phase I, first-in-human, multicenter, open-label dose-escalation trial of ivuxolimab. Adults with locally advanced or metastatic melanoma, renal cell, hepatocellular, or head and neck squamous cell carcinoma were enrolled in the trial. Before TCR sequencing, CD4+ T cells and CD8+ T cells were sorted from peripheral blood as separate populations.

The source material was CD4+ or CD8+ T cells sorted from blood, sampled in a trial of the OX40 agonist ivuxolimab. The rearranged segments are TRBV5-4 and TRBJ2-1; 7 of the junction bases match TRBD2. The sequence was obtained from an adult with an advanced solid tumor such as melanoma, head and neck, liver or kidney cancer. The CDR3 protein is CASSLQAGSSYNEQFF. The nucleotides are TGTGCCAGCAGCTTGCAAGCGGGGAGCTCCTACAATGAGCAGTTCTTC.